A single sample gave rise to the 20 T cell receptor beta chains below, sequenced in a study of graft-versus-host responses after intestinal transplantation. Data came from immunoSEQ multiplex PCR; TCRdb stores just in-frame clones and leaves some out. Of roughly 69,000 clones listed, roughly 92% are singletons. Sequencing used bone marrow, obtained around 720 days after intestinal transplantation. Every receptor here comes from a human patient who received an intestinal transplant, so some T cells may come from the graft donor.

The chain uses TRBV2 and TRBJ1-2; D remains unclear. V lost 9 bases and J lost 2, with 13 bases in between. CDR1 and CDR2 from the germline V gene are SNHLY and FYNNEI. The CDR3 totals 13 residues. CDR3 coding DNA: TGTGCCAGAATGATAGCCCCGAACTATGGCTACACCTTC. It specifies CARMIAPNYGYTF. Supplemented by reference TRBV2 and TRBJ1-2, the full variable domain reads EPEVTQTPSHQVTQMGQEVILRCVPISNHLYFYWYRQILGQKVEFLVSFYNNEISEKSEIFDDQFSVERPDGSNFTLKIRSTKLEDSAMYFCARMIAPNYGYTFGSGTRLTVV.

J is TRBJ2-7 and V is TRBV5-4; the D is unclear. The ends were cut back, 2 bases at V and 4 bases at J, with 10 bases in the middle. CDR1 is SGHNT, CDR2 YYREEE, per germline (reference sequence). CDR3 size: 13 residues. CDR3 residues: CASSLKESYEQYF. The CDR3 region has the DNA TGTGCCAGCAGCTTAAAGGAAAGTTACGAGCAGTACTTC.

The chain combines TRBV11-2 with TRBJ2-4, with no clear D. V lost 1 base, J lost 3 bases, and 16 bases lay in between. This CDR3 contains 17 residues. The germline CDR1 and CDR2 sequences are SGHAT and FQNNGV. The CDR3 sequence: CASSLVGQIGRKNIQYF. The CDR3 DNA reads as TGTGCCAGCAGCTTAGTGGGCCAGATTGGCCGCAAAAACATTCAGTACTTC. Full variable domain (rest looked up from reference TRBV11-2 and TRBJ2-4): EAGVAQSPRYKIIEKRQSVAFWCNPISGHATLYWYQQILGQGPKLLIQFQNNGVVDDSQLPKDRFSAERLKGVDSTLKIQPAKLEDSAVYLCASSLVGQIGRKNIQYFGAGTRLSVL.

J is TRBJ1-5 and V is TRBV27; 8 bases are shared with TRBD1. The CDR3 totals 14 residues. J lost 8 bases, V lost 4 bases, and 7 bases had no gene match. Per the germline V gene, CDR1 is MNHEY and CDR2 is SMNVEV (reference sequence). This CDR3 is CASSYNRGWEPQHF. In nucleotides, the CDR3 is TGTGCCAGCAGTTATAACAGGGGGTGGGAGCCCCAGCATTTT.

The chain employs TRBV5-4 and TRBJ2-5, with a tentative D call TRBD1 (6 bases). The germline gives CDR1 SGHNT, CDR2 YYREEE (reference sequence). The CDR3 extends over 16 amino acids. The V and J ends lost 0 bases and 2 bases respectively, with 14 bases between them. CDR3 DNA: TGTGCCAGCAGCTTGGTGTCCATTAGGGGGCAAGAGACCCAGTACTTC. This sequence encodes CASSLVSIRGQETQYF. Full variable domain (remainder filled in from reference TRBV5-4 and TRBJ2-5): ETGVTQSPTHLIKTRGQQVTLRCSSQSGHNTVSWYQQALGQGPQFIFQYYREEENGRGNFPPRFSGLQFPNYSSELNVNALELDDSALYLCASSLVSIRGQETQYFGPGTRLLVL.

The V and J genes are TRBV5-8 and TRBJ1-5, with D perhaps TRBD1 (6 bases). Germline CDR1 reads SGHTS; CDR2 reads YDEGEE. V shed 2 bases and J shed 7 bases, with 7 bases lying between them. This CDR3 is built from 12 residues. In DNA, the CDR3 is TGTGCCAGCAGCTTCGGGGGCCAGCCCCAGCATTTT. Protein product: CASSFGGQPQHF. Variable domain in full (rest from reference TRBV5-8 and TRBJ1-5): EAGVTQSPTHLIKTRGQQATLRCSPISGHTSVYWYQQALGLGLQFLLWYDEGEERNRGNFPPRFSGRQFPNYSSELNVNALELEDSALYLCASSFGGQPQHFGDGTRLSIL.

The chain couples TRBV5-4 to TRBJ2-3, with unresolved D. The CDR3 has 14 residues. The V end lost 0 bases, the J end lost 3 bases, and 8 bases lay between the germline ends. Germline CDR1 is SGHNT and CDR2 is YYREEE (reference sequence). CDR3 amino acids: CASSLEGMTDTQYF. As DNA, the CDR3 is TGTGCCAGCAGCTTGGAAGGGATGACAGATACGCAGTATTTT.

Written as DNA, the CDR3 is TGTGCCAGCAGTGAACGGGAAGAGACCCAGTACTTC. Protein: CASSEREETQYF. The chain is built from TRBV6-1 and TRBJ2-5; D is uncertain. The CDR3 has 12 amino acids. Germline V lookup: CDR1 MNHNS, CDR2 SASEGT. V lost 2 bases, J lost 3 bases, and 4 bases lay in between.

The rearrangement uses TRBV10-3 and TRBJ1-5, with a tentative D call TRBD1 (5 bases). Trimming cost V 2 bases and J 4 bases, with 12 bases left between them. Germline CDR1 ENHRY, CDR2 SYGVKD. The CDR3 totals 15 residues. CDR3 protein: CAISEAAGKNQPQHF. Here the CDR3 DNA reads TGTGCCATCAGTGAGGCGGCAGGGAAAAATCAGCCCCAGCATTTT.

The CDR3 DNA is TGTGCCAGCAGGGCAGGAGAGGGACGCAATCAGCCCCAGCATTTT. Its protein product is CASRAGEGRNQPQHF. V is TRBV2 and J is TRBJ1-5; D possibly corresponds to TRBD1 (5 bases). Germline CDR1 and CDR2: SNHLY and FYNNEI. Trimming cost V 6 bases and J 2 bases, with 14 bases left between them. This CDR3 spans 15 amino acids.

The CDR3 DNA reads as TGTGCCAGCAGCCGCTGGGACATTGCGGATTTGAAACAGCCCCAGCATTTT. Protein product: CASSRWDIADLKQPQHF. The V call is TRBV5-6, the J call TRBJ1-5, with D perhaps TRBD1 (6 bases). The CDR3 contains 17 residues. V lost 4 bases to trimming and J lost 7 bases, with 24 bases between them. Germline CDR1 and CDR2: SGHDT and YYEEEE.

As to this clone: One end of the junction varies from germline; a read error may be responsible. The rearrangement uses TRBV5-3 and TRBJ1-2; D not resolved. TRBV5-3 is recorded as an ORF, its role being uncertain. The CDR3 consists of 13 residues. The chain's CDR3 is CASSLAANYGYTF. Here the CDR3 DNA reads TGTGCCAGCAGCTTGGCAGCTAACTATGGCTACACCTTC.

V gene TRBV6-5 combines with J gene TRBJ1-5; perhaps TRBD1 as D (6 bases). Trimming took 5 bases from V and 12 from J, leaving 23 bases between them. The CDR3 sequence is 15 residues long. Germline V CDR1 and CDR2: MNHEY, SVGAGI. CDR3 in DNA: TGTGCCAGCAGTGCTCCCAGGGGCCTTGGAAGTCGCCAGCATTTT. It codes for CASSAPRGLGSRQHF.

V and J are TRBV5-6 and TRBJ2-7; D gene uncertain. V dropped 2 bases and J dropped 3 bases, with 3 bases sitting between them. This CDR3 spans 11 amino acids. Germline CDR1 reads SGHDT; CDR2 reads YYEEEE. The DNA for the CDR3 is TGTGCCAGCAGCTTCCGCTACGAGCAGTACTTC. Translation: CASSFRYEQYF.

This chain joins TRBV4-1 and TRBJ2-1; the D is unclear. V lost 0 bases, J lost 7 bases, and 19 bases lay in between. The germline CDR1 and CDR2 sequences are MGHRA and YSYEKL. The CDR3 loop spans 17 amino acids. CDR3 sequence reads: CASSQDQDTVGWNEQFF. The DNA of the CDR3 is TGCGCCAGCAGCCAAGATCAAGACACGGTAGGGTGGAATGAGCAGTTCTTC.

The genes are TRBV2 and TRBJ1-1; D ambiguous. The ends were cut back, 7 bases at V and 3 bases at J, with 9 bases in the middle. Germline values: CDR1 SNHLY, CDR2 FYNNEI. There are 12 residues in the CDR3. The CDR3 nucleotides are TGTGCCAGCACCGGGAGGGACACTGAAGCTTTCTTT. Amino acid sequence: CASTGRDTEAFF.

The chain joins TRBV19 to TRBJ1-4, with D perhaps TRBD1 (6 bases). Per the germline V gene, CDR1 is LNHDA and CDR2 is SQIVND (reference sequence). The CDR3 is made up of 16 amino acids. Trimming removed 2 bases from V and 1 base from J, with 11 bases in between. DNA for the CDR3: TGTGCCAGTAGTATACCCGGGGGCGGAACTAATGAAAAACTGTTTTTT. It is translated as CASSIPGGGTNEKLFF.

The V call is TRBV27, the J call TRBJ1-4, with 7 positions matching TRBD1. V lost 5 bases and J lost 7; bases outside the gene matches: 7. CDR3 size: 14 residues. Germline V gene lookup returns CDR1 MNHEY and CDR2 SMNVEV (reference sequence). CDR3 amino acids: CASSVYRGGEKLFF. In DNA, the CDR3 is TGTGCCAGCAGTGTATACAGGGGAGGTGAAAAACTGTTTTTT. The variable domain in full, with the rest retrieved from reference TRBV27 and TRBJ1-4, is EAQVTQNPRYLITVTGKKLTVTCSQNMNHEYMSWYRQDPGLGLRQIYYSMNVEVTDKGDVPEGYKVSRKEKRNFPLILESPSPNQTSLYFCASSVYRGGEKLFFGSGTQLSVL.

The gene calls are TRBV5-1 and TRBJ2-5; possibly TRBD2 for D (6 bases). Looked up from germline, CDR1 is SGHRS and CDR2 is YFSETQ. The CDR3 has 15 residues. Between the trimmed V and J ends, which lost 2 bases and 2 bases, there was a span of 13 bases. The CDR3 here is CASSFTGTGQETQYF. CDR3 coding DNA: TGCGCCAGCAGCTTCACCGGGACTGGACAAGAGACCCAGTACTTC.

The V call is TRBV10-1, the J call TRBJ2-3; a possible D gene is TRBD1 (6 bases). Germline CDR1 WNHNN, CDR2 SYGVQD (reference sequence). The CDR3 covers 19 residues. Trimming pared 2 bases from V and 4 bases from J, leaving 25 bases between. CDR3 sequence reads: CASSETLRAGENLADTQYF. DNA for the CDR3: TGCGCCAGCAGTGAGACCCTCCGGGCAGGGGAAAATTTGGCAGATACGCAGTATTTT.